This TCR beta chain was recovered during a study of cytomegalovirus exposure and HLA in healthy donors. Notes on the study in general: A later analysis reportedly found fewer N-insertions in an Asian-associated ancestry cluster than the roughly 670-donor mean. Reportedly, HLA-A and HLA-B alleles of most subjects were accurately predicted from TCR beta. Upon later analysis, TCR association rates were observed to vary by HLA locus, being highest for DRB1 and lowest for HLA-C.

Germline values: CDR1 LNHDA, CDR2 SQIVND (reference sequence). V shed 6 bases, J shed 4 bases, and the junction held 0 bases outside the gene matches. This CDR3 spans 12 amino acids. Primers: 60 Vbeta forward and 13 Jbeta reverse. Data came from immunoSEQ multiplex PCR; TCRdb stores just in-frame clones and leaves some out. Of approximately 220,000 clones in the sample, less than 80% were seen once. As regards this clone: No antigen is known for it. Other DNA sequences in this sample translate to the same CDR3.

Sequencing was done on a sample of PBMCs. The chain links TRBV19 to TRBJ1-2; 9 bases map to TRBD1. The source of this sequence is a girl aged 2 to 9 in good health and CMV-seronegative. CDR3 sequence reads: CASRTGGYGYTF. The CDR3 DNA follows: TGTGCCAGTAGGACAGGGGGCTATGGCTACACCTTC.